A selection of T cell receptor beta chains follows, all from one sample in a study of identical twins. TCRdb re-called the 5' RACE reads with MiXCR, one entry per CDR3 protein. Altogether 1.5 million to 2 million distinct CDR3 sequences are present, around 29% being singletons, with the ten largest covering roughly 0.3%. The specimen was cord blood. The receptor set was obtained from a newborn girl in good health. The CDR3 runs from the conserved cysteine through the conserved F or W.

>TRBJ1-2|TRBV13
CASSLFWQVKEMGYTF
>TRBJ2-1|TRBV6-1
CASSENRLAGEQFF
>TRBJ1-6|TRBV20-1
CSARVVGGNSPLHF
>TRBJ2-7|TRBV3-1
CASGQTNYEQYF
>TRBJ2-5|TRBV5-1
CASSLDRGTGTQYF
>TRBJ2-7|TRBV5-1
CASSLDFRDRGPYEQYF
>TRBJ2-1|TRBV20-1
CSASALRGSYNEQFF
>TRBJ2-7|TRBV20-1
CSARDKGAPYEQYF
>TRBJ1-6|TRBV6-6
CASHAGNPNSPPHF
>NA|TRBV6-5
CASRAGLARFDEQYF
>TRBJ2-7|TRBV6-2/TRBV6-3
CASSYGSSGMLYEQYF
>TRBJ2-5|TRBV28
CASSFGILAGGPEQTQYF
>TRBJ1-1|TRBV30
CAWTVLGRNTEAFF
>TRBJ1-1|TRBV25-1
CASSALTRPTEAFF
>TRBJ2-3|TRBV7-9
CASSTRQPDTQYF
>TRBJ2-3|TRBV10-3
CAIRAGTVTDTQYF
>TRBJ2-3|TRBV29-1
CGVEPGTDTQYF
>TRBJ1-4|TRBV5-1
CASAETGGSEKLFF
>TRBJ2-1|TRBV25-1
CASSHKASSGHNEQFF
>TRBJ2-1|TRBV29-1
CSGTSGNNEQFF
>TRBJ1-2|TRBV18
CASPPPWGYGYTF
>TRBJ2-3|TRBV19
CASSIPRGGGTDTQYF
>TRBJ2-2|TRBV12-1
CASSPPGGNTGELFF
>TRBJ2-3|TRBV29-1
CSVSRTDTQYF
>TRBJ2-1|TRBV20-1
CSASSAGYYNEQFF
>TRBJ2-5|TRBV20-1
CSAREGLSGRARDEQYF
>TRBJ2-5|TRBV6-1
CASSESGGTSGNEQYF
>TRBJ2-7|TRBV20-1
CSARVSRSEQYF
>TRBJ1-6|TRBV20-1
CGARDGTGGNSPLHF
>TRBJ2-5|TRBV20-1
CSVVRVAGGHETQYF
>TRBJ1-2|TRBV6-1
CASSEVGRPAGYTF
>TRBJ2-1|TRBV25-1
CASSASALGHEQFF
>TRBJ1-5|TRBV12-3/TRBV12-4
CASSFSREGNQPQHF
>TRBJ1-2|TRBV20-1
CSAGQIRGGAPYGYTF
>NA|TRBV12-3/TRBV12-4
CASSSPGGHEQYF
>TRBJ2-4|TRBV2
CASSRPGGVLRNIQYF
>TRBJ2-1|TRBV18
CASSPSFDEQFF
>TRBJ2-3|TRBV20-1
CSASSSGIFDTQYF
>NA|TRBV6-1
CASSEGLAGMETQYF
>TRBJ2-1|TRBV9
CASSALSAGRGNEQFF
>TRBJ2-1|TRBV4-1
CASSQDPLRAYNEQFF
>TRBJ1-4|TRBV7-9
CASSLSRYRVEKLFF
>TRBJ1-5|TRBV3-1
CASSQTRGLNQPQHF
>TRBJ2-7|TRBV7-2
CASSLWTRGPYEQYF
>TRBJ2-1|TRBV15
CATSRARASYNEQFF
>TRBJ1-4|TRBV3-1
CASSQEAGRRGKLFF
>TRBJ2-2|TRBV12-3/TRBV12-4
CASSSVFRNTGELFF
>TRBJ2-7|TRBV12-3/TRBV12-4
CASNVRGYEQYF
>TRBJ2-7|TRBV4-2
CASSPLTILAAGSTEQYF
>TRBJ2-5|TRBV20-1
CSARADETQYF